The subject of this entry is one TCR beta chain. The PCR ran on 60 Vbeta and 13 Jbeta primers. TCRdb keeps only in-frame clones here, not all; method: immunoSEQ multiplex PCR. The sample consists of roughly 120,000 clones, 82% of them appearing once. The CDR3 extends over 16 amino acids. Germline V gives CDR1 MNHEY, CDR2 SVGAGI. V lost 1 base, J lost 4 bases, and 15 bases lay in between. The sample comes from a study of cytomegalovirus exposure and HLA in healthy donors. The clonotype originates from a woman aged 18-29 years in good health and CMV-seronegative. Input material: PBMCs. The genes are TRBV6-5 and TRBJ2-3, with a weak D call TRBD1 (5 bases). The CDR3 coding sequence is TGTGCCAGCAGTTACTTCAGGGAAGCTGTCCCAGATACGCAGTATTTT. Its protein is CASSYFREAVPDTQYF.